The 19 T cell receptor beta chains presented below share a single source sample, sequenced in a study of T-cell reconstitution after alpha-beta-depleted transplantation in children. Unique molecular identifiers were used in preparing the TCRbeta library. MiXCR, applied by TCRdb to the PCR reads, yields one record per CDR3 protein. The sample shows approximately 630,000 distinct CDR3 sequences, about 12% of them seen only once. The sample here was PBMCs, taken before TCRalphabeta/CD19-depleted stem cell transplant. These receptors all stem from a girl between 2 and 10 years old with congenital amegakaryocytic thrombocytopenia, due to receive a stem cell transplant.

This sequence joins TRBV11-2 and TRBJ2-1; 8 nucleotides agree with TRBD1. Unmatched junction bases numbered 6, after V lost 4 bases and J lost 7 bases. Germline V lookup: CDR1 SGHAT, CDR2 FQNNGV. The CDR3 length is 14 residues. CDR3 sequence reads: CASSSRTGQNEQFF. The CDR3 DNA is TGTGCCAGCAGCTCTCGGACAGGGCAAAATGAGCAGTTCTTC.

This clonotype was recorded many times. This chain links TRBV21-1 with TRBJ2-3; TRBD2 is the table's D call and was not checked against the DNA. TRBV21-1 is a pseudogene segment. The CDR3 has 17 residues. The DNA for the CDR3 is TGTGCCAGCAGCAAAAATGGACTAGCCCAGAGCACAGATACGCAGTATTTT. Translating it yields CASSKNGLAQSTDTQYF.

The rearrangement links TRBV5-1 to TRBJ2-5; perhaps TRBD1 as D (6 bases). Germline-derived CDR1 and CDR2 are SGHRS and YFSETQ. V gave up 4 bases and J gave up 5 bases, with 15 bases separating them. This CDR3 has 14 amino acids. The DNA of the CDR3 is TGCGCCAGCAGCGATACAGGGTTGGGGGAGACCCAGTACTTC. Encoded protein: CASSDTGLGETQYF.

This clonotype was seen ten or more times. The V gene is TRBV29-1, the J gene TRBJ2-1, with 14 bases identical to TRBD2. The ends lost 0 bases at V and 6 bases at J; junction bases unmatched: 7. Per the germline V gene, CDR1 is SQVTM and CDR2 is ANQGSEA. The CDR3 loop spans 17 amino acids. The CDR3 sequence is CSVEDLTSGRAVNEQFF. The CDR3, as DNA: TGCAGCGTTGAAGATCTGACTAGCGGGAGGGCCGTCAATGAGCAGTTCTTC.

This clonotype has ten or more counts. This chain joins TRBV7-9 and TRBJ2-3; either TRBD1 or TRBD2 may fit D (7 bases each). The germline V gene has CDR1 SEHNR and CDR2 FQNEAQ (reference sequence). This CDR3 has 14 residues. V lost 10 bases and J lost 4, with 18 bases in between. CDR3 sequence reads: CATSSGGAADTQYF. Here the CDR3 DNA reads TGTGCCACCTCGTCAGGGGGGGCGGCAGATACGCAGTATTTT.

This clonotype was recorded many times. The chain couples TRBV20-1 to TRBJ1-2; no firm D call. The ends were cut back, 2 bases at V and 8 bases at J, with 12 bases in the middle. The CDR3 loop spans 12 amino acids. Germline CDR1 is DFQATT and CDR2 is SNEGSKA (reference sequence). This CDR3 is CSARQVAVGYTF. In DNA, the CDR3 is TGCAGTGCTAGACAGGTGGCTGTCGGCTACACCTTC.

J is TRBJ1-2 and V is TRBV29-1; a possible D gene is TRBD1 (6 bases). Deletions cut 2 bases from V and 4 bases from J, with 11 bases between. This CDR3 is built from 13 residues. Per germline, CDR1 SQVTM and CDR2 ANQGSEA. The CDR3 loop reads CSVERGRGYGYTF. In nucleotides, the CDR3 is TGCAGCGTTGAACGGGGGCGCGGCTATGGCTACACCTTC. The full variable domain, in which reference TRBV29-1 and TRBJ1-2 provide the parts outside the CDR3, is SAVISQKPSRDICQRGTSLTIQCQVDSQVTMMFWYRQQPGQSLTLIATANQGSEATYESGFVIDKFPISRPNLTFSTLTVSNMSPEDSSIYLCSVERGRGYGYTFGSGTRLTVV.

This sequence joins TRBV21-1 and TRBJ2-7; the table assigns TRBD2, which was not confirmed against the DNA. TRBV21-1 is designated a pseudogene. CDR3 length: 12 amino acids. In DNA, the CDR3 is TGTGCCAGCCAGGGGGAGGGTTCCGAGCAGTACTTC. Translation: CASQGEGSEQYF.

This clonotype showed up many times. The chain has TRBV19 and TRBJ2-1; no clear D gene. Between the trimmed V and J ends, which lost 7 bases and 4 bases, there was a span of 11 bases. CDR1 and CDR2 (germline): LNHDA, SQIVND (reference sequence). The CDR3 runs to 13 residues. In DNA, the CDR3 is TGTGCCAGTACCCAGCCTCCTTACAATGAGCAGTTCTTC. Translating gives CASTQPPYNEQFF.

The table lists this clonotype with a few counts. This chain uses TRBV12-3 or TRBV12-4 with TRBJ2-3, with TRBD1 matching over 8 bases. The CDR3 consists of 15 residues. J gave up 8 bases and V 6 bases, and 13 bases lay outside the gene matches. CDR3 nucleotide sequence: TGTGCCAGCAGCAGTAGGACAGGGAGTCACGGTACGCAGTATTTT. This translates into CASSSRTGSHGTQYF.

Concerning this clonotype itself: Given a much more abundant clone one base away, this may be a read error. J is TRBJ2-5 and V is TRBV15, with D hard to call. CDR3 length: 14 amino acids. Trimming pared 4 bases from V and 1 base from J, leaving 10 bases between. Germline V lookup: CDR1 LNHNV, CDR2 YYDKDF (reference sequence). The CDR3 loop is CATSKARAQETQYF. The CDR3 region has the DNA TGTGCCACCAGCAAAGCGAGAGCCCAAGAGACCCAGTACTTC.

About this clonotype: A read error may explain this, as a much larger clone is one base away. The rearrangement links TRBV12-3 or TRBV12-4 to TRBJ2-3, with D maybe TRBD1 (6 bases). Trimming took off 8 bases at V and 7 bases at J, with 19 bases between the two ends. The CDR3 consists of 14 residues. The CDR3 protein is CASGPATRGNTQYF. In nucleotides, the CDR3 is TGTGCCAGCGGTCCCGCTACTAGGGGGAATACGCAGTATTTT.

The chain is built from TRBV12-3 or TRBV12-4 and TRBJ1-4, with 9 positions matching TRBD1. V trimming: 5 bases; J trimming: 8 bases; junction bases outside the gene matches: 9. The CDR3 runs 15 residues. CDR3 coding DNA: TGTGCCAGCAGTCTTACAGGGGGCCAGCTCGAAAAACTGTTTTTT. Amino acid sequence: CASSLTGGQLEKLFF.

This clonotype was detected a few times. The genes are TRBV7-9 and TRBJ2-7, with 8 bases aligning to TRBD2. V lost 6 bases to trimming and J lost 4 bases; unmatched junction nucleotides: 11. This CDR3 is built from 15 residues. The V gene's germline CDR1 is SEHNR and CDR2 FQNEAQ (reference sequence). Here the CDR3 DNA reads TGTGCCAGCAGTCCCGCCACGGGAGGGTTGTACGAGCAGTACTTC. Translation: CASSPATGGLYEQYF.

This clonotype has a handful of counts. The genes are TRBV7-2 and TRBJ1-4; D not certain. The V end lost 1 base, the J end lost 6 bases, and 12 bases lay between the germline ends. The CDR3 has 15 residues. Germline-derived CDR1 and CDR2 are SGHTA and FQGNSA. CDR3 DNA sequence: TGTGCCAGCAGCTTAGGTCTCCGACTTGATGAAAAACTGTTTTTT. Protein: CASSLGLRLDEKLFF. The full variable domain, in which reference TRBV7-2 and TRBJ1-4 provide the parts outside the CDR3, is GAGVSQSPSNKVTEKGKDVELRCDPISGHTALYWYRQSLGQGLEFLIYFQGNSAPDKSGLPSDRFSAERTGGSVSTLTIQRTQQEDSAVYLCASSLGLRLDEKLFFGSGTQLSVL.

This chain connects TRBV14 to TRBJ2-3, with D hard to call. The germline V and J ends were trimmed by 4 bases and 2 bases, with 10 bases remaining between them. The V gene's germline CDR1 is SGHDN and CDR2 FVKESK. This CDR3 region has 14 residues. The CDR3 DNA follows: TGTGCCAGCAGCCGAGTCAGAAACACAGATACGCAGTATTTT. It yields the protein CASSRVRNTDTQYF.

This clonotype was counted ten times or more. The chain joins TRBV5-1 to TRBJ2-2; D is perhaps TRBD1 or TRBD2 (5 bases each). The CDR3 is 13 amino acids. V was clipped by 3 bases and J by 6 bases, with 9 bases between them. Germline assignment: CDR1 SGHRS and CDR2 YFSETQ. In nucleotides, the CDR3 is TGCGCCAGCAGCTCCCGAGGGGCCGGGGAGCTGTTTTTT. Amino acids: CASSSRGAGELFF.

This clonotype was seen repeatedly, ten times or more. This rearrangement joins TRBV30 to TRBJ1-6, with a weak D call TRBD1 (6 bases). Germline CDR1 GTSNPN, CDR2 SVGIG (reference sequence). CDR3 length equals 17 residues. Trimming left V 1 base short and J 6 bases short, with 19 bases between. CDR3 residues: CAWSADRTQDSNSPLHF. The CDR3 nucleotides read TGTGCCTGGAGTGCTGACAGGACCCAAGACTCTAATTCACCCCTCCACTTT.

The CDR3: CASSHDLADTQYF. CDR3 DNA sequence: TGTGCCAGCAGCCATGACCTAGCGGATACGCAGTATTTT. The V call is TRBV14, the J call TRBJ2-3; maybe TRBD2 (6 bases). The length of the CDR3 is 13 residues. The V end was cut by 3 bases, the J end by 6 bases, with 10 bases between. In germline, CDR1 is SGHDN, CDR2 FVKESK.